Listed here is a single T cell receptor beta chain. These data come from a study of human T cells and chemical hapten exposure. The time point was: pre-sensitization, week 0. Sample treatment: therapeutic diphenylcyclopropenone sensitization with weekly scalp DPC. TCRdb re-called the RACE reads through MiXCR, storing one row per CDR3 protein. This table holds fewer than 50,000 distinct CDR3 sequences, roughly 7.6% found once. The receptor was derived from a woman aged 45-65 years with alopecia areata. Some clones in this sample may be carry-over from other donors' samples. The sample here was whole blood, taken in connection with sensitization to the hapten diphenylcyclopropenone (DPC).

The CDR3 loop reads CASSLNEVVTDTQYF. CDR3 DNA: TGTGCCAGCAGCTTAAACGAGGTCGTCACAGATACGCAGTATTTT. The rearrangement links TRBV7-9 to TRBJ2-3; D remains ambiguous. The CDR3 covers 15 residues. V was cut by 2 bases and J by 2 bases, with 11 bases left in between. Germline V gene lookup returns CDR1 SEHNR and CDR2 FQNEAQ (reference sequence).